The next 20 T cell receptor beta chains were all read from a single sample in a study of Ad26.COV2.S vaccination and SARS-CoV-2 variants. Sequencing used immunoSEQ multiplex PCR; TCRdb keeps in-frame clones, though not all of them. The repertoire has about 350,000 clones, roughly 91% of them found once; the top ten carry 5%. The treatment here: over 15 received Ad26.COV2.S at low or high dose, single or two shots; several received placebo; per-sample allocation not given. The investigators took samples on day 63 after the first vaccine or placebo injection. The sample consisted of peripheral blood, taken in a trial of Ad26.COV2.S vaccine versus placebo. The receptors shown here come from a person between 18 and 59 years old who received the Ad26.COV2.S COVID-19 vaccine or a placebo.

This chain connects TRBV21-1 to TRBJ1-6; the table's D call, TRBD1, was not checked against the DNA. TRBV21-1 is labeled a pseudogene. The CDR3 loop spans 15 amino acids. The CDR3 region is CASSRQGEHNSPLHF. The CDR3 bases are TGTGCCAGCAGCAGACAGGGGGAGCATAATTCACCCCTCCACTTT.

This clone was picked up one time. The chain combines TRBV7-2 with TRBJ2-4; 10 bases align to TRBD1. The trim removed 5 bases at V and 6 bases at J, leaving 10 bases unmatched. CDR3 length: 16 residues. Germline V gene data show CDR1 as SGHTA and CDR2 as FQGNSA. CDR3: CASSLIGTGDRNIQYF. The CDR3 DNA sequence: TGTGCCAGCAGCCTGATCGGGACAGGGGATAGAAACATTCAGTACTTC.

This clone is a singleton in its sample. The chain has TRBV4-2 and TRBJ1-1; no reliable D call. The CDR3 consists of 14 residues. Germline V gene data show CDR1 as LGHNA and CDR2 as YNFKEQ. V lost 0 bases, J lost 4 bases, and 9 bases lay in between. The CDR3 sequence is CASSQEGRSTEAFF. The DNA of the CDR3 is TGTGCCAGCAGCCAAGAGGGGAGGAGCACTGAAGCTTTCTTT.

For the CDR3, the DNA is TGTGCCATCAGTGAGAACATGGCGAGCACAGATACGCAGTATTTT. Translating gives CAISENMASTDTQYF. The chain couples TRBV10-3 to TRBJ2-3; no clear D gene. The CDR3 has 15 residues. Germline-derived CDR1 and CDR2 are ENHRY and SYGVKD. Trimming removed 2 bases at V and 0 bases at J, with 9 bases between.

The chain couples TRBV19 to TRBJ2-4, with D maybe TRBD2 (6 bases). V lost 6 bases, J lost 1 base, and 19 bases lay in between. The germline CDR1 and CDR2 sequences are LNHDA and SQIVND (reference sequence). This CDR3 has 17 amino acids. The CDR3 spells CASRQPGRGMAKNIQYF. As DNA, the CDR3 is TGTGCCAGTAGACAACCCGGGCGGGGAATGGCCAAAAACATTCAGTACTTC.

The table lists this clone with a count of one. This chain uses TRBV2 with TRBJ2-1; a possible D gene is TRBD1 (8 bases). Germline CDR1 reads SNHLY; CDR2 reads FYNNEI. The CDR3 loop spans 15 amino acids. V lost 6 bases and J lost 2, with 14 bases in between. Written as DNA, the CDR3 is TGTGCCAGCAGGCACAGGGGGGGTACCTACAATGAGCAGTTCTTC. Amino acids: CASRHRGGTYNEQFF.

V usage is TRBV5-6 and J usage is TRBJ2-7; 11 bases agree with TRBD1. Trimming cost V 5 bases and J 3 bases; bases outside gene matches: 10. The CDR3 sequence is 16 residues long. The germline V gene has CDR1 SGHDT and CDR2 YYEEEE. The CDR3 spells CASSPGTGGIDYEQYF. The CDR3 DNA sequence: TGTGCCAGCAGTCCCGGGACAGGGGGAATTGACTACGAGCAGTACTTC.

The V gene is TRBV5-1, the J gene TRBJ2-7; D is uncertain. The CDR3 runs to 12 residues. Trimming cost V 0 bases and J 2 bases, with 3 bases left between them. Germline-derived CDR1 and CDR2 are SGHRS and YFSETQ. Here the CDR3 DNA reads TGCGCCAGCAGCTTGGCTCCCTACGAGCAGTACTTC. Protein: CASSLAPYEQYF. The entire variable domain, with the rest obtained from reference TRBV5-1 and TRBJ2-7, is as follows: KAGVTQTPRYLIKTRGQQVTLSCSPISGHRSVSWYQQTPGQGLQFLFEYFSETQRNKGNFPGRFSGRQFSNSRSEMNVSTLELGDSALYLCASSLAPYEQYFGPGTRLTVT.

The chain joins TRBV5-1 to TRBJ2-5; 15 nucleotides align to TRBD2. The CDR3 length is 18 residues. The V segment lost 5 bases and the J segment 4 bases; nucleotides outside the gene matches: 12. Germline CDR1 SGHRS, CDR2 YFSETQ. The CDR3 bases are TGCGCCAGCAGTATAGGAGGGACTAGCGGGAGGTTTCCAGAGACCCAGTACTTC. As protein: CASSIGGTSGRFPETQYF.

The chain couples TRBV4-2 to TRBJ2-2; D is unresolved. Trimming removed 4 bases from V and 5 bases from J, with 14 bases in between. CDR1 and CDR2 (germline): LGHNA, YNFKEQ. The CDR3 has 15 residues. CDR3 in DNA: TGTGCCAGCAGCCCAGAGGACCGCCGTACCGGGGAGCTGTTTTTT. Its translation: CASSPEDRRTGELFF.

This chain connects TRBV18 to TRBJ2-5; D is ambiguous. The ends were cut back, 5 bases at V and 2 bases at J, with 12 bases in the middle. Per the germline V gene, CDR1 is KGHSH and CDR2 is LQKENI. This CDR3 contains 14 residues. The CDR3 region is CASSASNRQETQYF. DNA for the CDR3: TGTGCCAGCTCAGCAAGCAACAGACAAGAGACCCAGTACTTC.

The CDR3: CASSPWDFSYNEQFF. Written as DNA, the CDR3 is TGTGCCAGCAGCCCCTGGGACTTCTCCTACAATGAGCAGTTCTTC. The chain combines TRBV7-9 with TRBJ2-1, with D perhaps TRBD2 (6 bases). Germline loops: CDR1 SEHNR, CDR2 FQNEAQ (reference sequence). V lost 5 bases and J lost 0, with 11 bases in between. There are 15 residues in the CDR3.

The chain couples TRBV30 to TRBJ2-2; D is tentatively TRBD1 or TRBD2 (5 bases each). CDR1 is GTSNPN, CDR2 SVGIG, per germline (reference sequence). The CDR3 length is 14 residues. V gave up 3 bases and J gave up 0 bases, with 8 bases separating them. The CDR3 loop reads CAWSQGPNTGELFF. Here the CDR3 DNA reads TGTGCCTGGAGCCAGGGACCGAACACCGGGGAGCTGTTTTTT.

This chain joins TRBV6-6 and TRBJ1-3; TRBD1 agrees at 7 bases. The CDR3 extends over 16 amino acids. Germline assignment: CDR1 MNHNY and CDR2 SVGAGI (reference sequence). With 5 bases clipped from V and 0 bases from J, the junction kept 7 bases outside the gene matches. The CDR3 DNA is TGTGCCAGCAGTCATGGACAGGCAAGCTCTGGAAACACCATATATTTT. It specifies CASSHGQASSGNTIYF.

This CDR3 is CATSRGEQGLTYEQYF. The CDR3 DNA reads TGTGCCACCAGCAGAGGGGAGCAGGGTCTCACCTACGAGCAGTACTTC. The chain recombines TRBV15 with TRBJ2-7; D is perhaps TRBD1 or TRBD2 (5 bases each). This CDR3 has 16 residues. Trimming left V 1 base short and J 2 bases short, with 15 bases between. CDR1 is LNHNV, CDR2 YYDKDF, per germline (reference sequence).

The CDR3 region has the DNA TGCGCCAGCAGCCAAGATAACGATATCAGCTCCTATAATTCACCCCTCCACTTT. Translating it yields CASSQDNDISSYNSPLHF. The V gene is TRBV4-3, the J gene TRBJ1-6; unclear D gene. V lost 0 bases and J 0 bases, leaving 12 bases between the germline ends. This CDR3 is built from 18 residues. CDR1 LGHNA and CDR2 YSLEER come from the germline V gene.

The rearrangement uses TRBV6-1 and TRBJ2-1; D gene ambiguous. This CDR3 has 11 amino acids. CDR1 and CDR2 from the germline V gene are MNHNS and SASEGT. With 2 bases removed from V and 6 bases from J, the gap between germline ends came to 2 bases. The DNA for the CDR3 is TGTGCCAGCAGTGAACCCAATGAGCAGTTCTTC. As protein: CASSEPNEQFF.

The rearrangement joins TRBV5-5 to TRBJ2-6; D gene ambiguous. The germline V gene has CDR1 SGHKS and CDR2 YYEKEE (reference sequence). Trimming cost V 0 bases and J 0 bases, with 10 bases left between them. The CDR3 is 17 residues long. CDR3: CASSLASSSSGANVLTF. The CDR3 nucleotides read TGTGCCAGCAGCTTGGCTTCCTCGAGCTCTGGGGCCAACGTCCTGACTTTC.

The chain recombines TRBV5-1 with TRBJ2-3; no definite D call. This CDR3 is built from 14 residues. CDR1 SGHRS and CDR2 YFSETQ come from the germline V gene. The germline V and J ends were trimmed by 4 bases and 4 bases, with 13 bases remaining between them. CDR3 in DNA: TGCGCCAGCAGCCCGTTGAACCCCTCAGATACGCAGTATTTT. Its protein is CASSPLNPSDTQYF.

This chain connects TRBV10-3 to TRBJ2-2, with D tentatively TRBD1 (6 bases). The CDR3 spans 15 residues. Germline V gene lookup returns CDR1 ENHRY and CDR2 SYGVKD. The V end was cut by 4 bases, the J end by 6 bases, with 15 bases between. The CDR3 loop is CAISGAGVKAGELFF. The CDR3 DNA reads TGTGCCATCAGTGGGGCAGGGGTGAAGGCCGGGGAGCTGTTTTTT.